The T cell receptor (beta chain) described here comes from a study of siplizumab effects on memory and regulatory T cells. Study-level results: The mapping of alloreactive clones to unstimulated subsets covered only a minor fraction of them. Siplizumab significantly decreased alloreactive sequences from unstimulated CD4+ memory cells. A mean of about 72% of mappable alloreactive CD4+ clones were Treg-derived with siplizumab, compared with 25% to 30% in controls.

Sequencing used immunoSEQ multiplex PCR; TCRdb keeps in-frame clones, though not all of them. Of about 110,000 clones listed, around 90% are singletons. Germline CDR1 and CDR2: MGHRA and YSYEKL. The CDR3 extends over 14 amino acids. Trimming shortened V by 4 bases and J by 0 bases, and 9 bases separated the two germline ends. This clone was seen a few times. Its specificity is not known. The sample taken for sequencing was CD4+ T cells sorted from blood. The TCR originated in a human donor in good health. This rearrangement joins TRBV4-1 to TRBJ1-1; tentative D call: TRBD1 (5 bases). In nucleotides, the CDR3 is TGCGCCAGCAGCCCCAGGGCCTTGAACACTGAAGCTTTCTTT. Translating it yields CASSPRALNTEAFF.